This is a list of T cell receptor beta chains from one sample in a study of control samples from healthy donors and cancer patients. The repertoire was sequenced with immunoSEQ multiplex PCR; TCRdb's copy has only in-frame clones and lacks some. The sample includes some 120,000 clones, about 93% seen only once; the top ten take 1.7%. Sequenced input: PBMCs. The receptor source for this set is a man aged 50-59 years with head and neck cancer. Both conserved end residues are part of each CDR3. A D gene is named only where the DNA matches it firmly. The size of a clone is reported for some rows only, either as once, few or many, or as a class for expanded clones.

V	D	J	size	CDR3	DNA
TRBV7-8	.	TRBJ2-2	.	CASSFGTSANTGELFF	TGTGCCAGCAGCTTCGGGACATCCGCGAACACCGGGGAGCTGTTTTTT
TRBV6-2/TRBV6-3	.	TRBJ1-5	.	CASSRFQGSQPQHF	TGTGCCAGCAGTCGATTCCAGGGGAGTCAGCCCCAGCATTTT
TRBV28	.	TRBJ1-5	.	CASSFPDSNQPQHF	TGTGCCAGCAGTTTTCCCGATAGCAATCAGCCCCAGCATTTT
TRBV14	TRBD2	TRBJ2-5	once	CASSGLRRGGEETQYF	TGTGCCAGCAGCGGTCTACGGCGGGGGGGCGAAGAGACCCAGTACTTC
TRBV24-1	TRBD1	TRBJ1-1	.	CATSDNAGTGAEAFF	TGTGCCACCAGTGACAATGCCGGGACAGGGGCTGAAGCTTTCTTT
TRBV30	.	TRBJ1-2	.	CAWIRGGSNGYTF	TGTGCCTGGATTCGGGGAGGGTCGAATGGCTACACCTTC
TRBV4-2	.	TRBJ2-7	.	CASSQENSPELNF	TGTGCCAGCAGCCAAGAAAACTCCCCTGAGTTGAACTTC
TRBV7-8	TRBD1	TRBJ1-1	.	CASSLGQANTEAFF	TGTGCCAGCAGCCTAGGACAGGCGAACACTGAAGCTTTCTTT
TRBV19	.	TRBJ2-7	.	CASSPGTVASEQYF	TGTGCCAGTAGTCCAGGGACCGTCGCCTCCGAGCAGTACTTC
TRBV6-2/TRBV6-3	TRBD1	TRBJ1-6	.	CASSYTTFMTGVKNSPLHF	TGTGCCAGCAGTTACACAACTTTCATGACAGGGGTGAAAAATTCACCCCTCCACTTT
TRBV29-1	.	TRBJ2-2	.	CSGGGSSTGELFF	TGCAGCGGGGGGGGCAGTTCCACCGGGGAGCTGTTTTTT
TRBV5-1	.	TRBJ2-5	.	CASSLEVRGGGSQYF	TGCGCCAGCAGCTTGGAGGTCAGGGGAGGCGGTTCCCAGTACTTC
TRBV7-6	TRBD2	TRBJ2-5	.	CASSPRLAGGLYQETQYF	TGTGCCAGCAGCCCGCGACTAGCGGGGGGACTCTACCAAGAGACCCAGTACTTC
TRBV9	.	TRBJ1-2	.	CASSVDSYYGYTF	TGTGCCAGCAGCGTGGACAGCTACTATGGCTACACCTTC
TRBV30	TRBD1	TRBJ1-1	.	CAWSGADRGVLWTEAFF	TGTGCCTGGAGTGGAGCGGACAGGGGAGTGTTATGGACTGAAGCTTTCTTT
TRBV19	.	TRBJ1-5	.	CAIGAGRSQPQHF	TGTGCCATTGGGGCAGGGAGAAGTCAGCCCCAGCATTTT
TRBV25-1	.	TRBJ1-4	.	CASSESQANEKLFF	TGTGCCAGCAGTGAATCGCAGGCTAATGAAAAACTGTTTTTT
TRBV7-9	.	TRBJ2-2	.	CASSPRLGSLTGELFF	TGTGCCAGCAGCCCTCGATTGGGTTCTCTCACCGGGGAGCTGTTTTTT
TRBV30	.	TRBJ1-2	few	CAWSQTTTYGYTF	TGTGCCTGGAGTCAAACGACCACTTATGGCTACACCTTC
TRBV7-9	.	TRBJ1-2	.	CASSPGSQHTF	TGTGCCAGCAGCCCAGGGAGTCAGCACACCTTC
TRBV3-1/TRBV3-2	TRBD2	TRBJ2-5	.	CASSPSGTSGGTQYF	TGTGCCAGCAGCCCCTCCGGGACTAGCGGGGGGACCCAGTACTTC
TRBV27	.	TRBJ1-1	.	CASSLSYTGTRDAEAFF	TGTGCCAGCAGTTTATCCTATACAGGCACGAGAGACGCTGAAGCTTTCTTT
TRBV11-2	.	TRBJ1-3	.	CASSLAGNSGNTIYF	TGTGCCAGCAGCTTAGCAGGGAATTCTGGAAACACCATATATTTT
TRBV5-4	TRBD1	TRBJ2-7	.	CASSSGTGFHEQYF	TGTGCCAGCAGCTCCGGGACAGGGTTCCACGAGCAGTACTTC
TRBV4-2	.	TRBJ2-3	.	CASSQDPWAAGTDTQYF	TGTGCCAGCAGCCAAGATCCATGGGCAGCCGGTACAGATACGCAGTATTTT
TRBV18	.	TRBJ1-6	.	CASSPAGARNSPLHF	TGTGCCAGCTCCCCCGCGGGGGCGCGCAATTCACCCCTCCACTTT
TRBV7-9	.	TRBJ2-7	.	CASSGGVTYEQYF	TGTGCCAGCAGCGGGGGAGTTACCTACGAGCAGTACTTC
TRBV18	.	TRBJ1-5	.	CASSHTDTNQPQHF	TGTGCCAGCTCGCACACCGACACGAATCAGCCCCAGCATTTT
TRBV7-2	.	TRBJ2-7	.	CASSLVGGTGEQYF	TGTGCCAGCAGCTTAGTCGGGGGGACAGGCGAGCAGTACTTC
TRBV20-1	.	TRBJ2-7	.	CSVLREEQYF	TGCAGTGTTCTACGAGAGGAGCAGTACTTC
TRBV11-2	.	TRBJ2-1	.	CASSLGGFNEQFF	TGTGCCAGCAGCTTGGGCGGTTTCAATGAGCAGTTCTTC
TRBV5-1	.	TRBJ2-7	once	CASSFTAQREQYF	TGCGCCAGCAGCTTCACCGCGCAGCGGGAGCAGTACTTC
TRBV2	.	TRBJ2-6	.	CASSWTDSLQSLTF	TGTGCCAGCAGCTGGACGGACAGTCTTCAATCCCTGACTTTC
TRBV5-5	TRBD1	TRBJ2-7	.	CASTPGQSSYEQYF	TGTGCCAGCACCCCGGGACAGAGTTCCTACGAGCAGTACTTC
TRBV7-8	TRBD1	TRBJ2-6	.	CASSLRGPTGANVLTF	TGTGCCAGCAGCCTCAGGGGGCCGACTGGAGCCAACGTCCTGACTTTC
TRBV19	.	TRBJ1-4	.	CASSRWGPNEKLFF	TGTGCCAGTAGCCGGTGGGGCCCTAATGAAAAACTGTTTTTT
TRBV30	.	TRBJ2-1	.	CAWSVYNEQFF	TGTGCCTGGAGTGTTTACAATGAGCAGTTCTTC
TRBV11-2	.	TRBJ2-1	once	CASSFVGNNEQFF	TGTGCCAGCAGCTTTGTAGGAAACAATGAGCAGTTCTTC
TRBV6-5	.	TRBJ1-4	.	CASTPIIGNEKLFF	TGTGCCAGCACCCCCATAATCGGGAATGAAAAACTGTTTTTT
TRBV18	TRBD1	TRBJ1-3	.	CASSLGQGGNTIYF	TGTGCCAGCTCACTTGGACAGGGTGGAAACACCATATATTTT
TRBV3-1/TRBV3-2	.	TRBJ1-1	.	CASSHRAGDTEAFF	TGTGCCAGCAGCCACAGGGCTGGGGACACTGAAGCTTTCTTT
TRBV18	.	TRBJ1-1	.	CASSAQGHGTEAFF	TGTGCCAGCTCCGCGCAGGGGCATGGCACTGAAGCTTTCTTT
TRBV19	.	TRBJ2-2	.	CASSIREPGFTGELFF	TGTGCCAGTAGTATTCGTGAACCAGGGTTCACCGGGGAGCTGTTTTTT
TRBV7-2	TRBD2	TRBJ2-5	.	CASSPASSGGGLETQYF	TGTGCCAGCAGCCCAGCCTCTAGCGGGGGGGGTTTGGAGACCCAGTACTTC
TRBV4-3	.	TRBJ1-2	.	CASSQDLASRDYGYTF	TGCGCCAGCAGCCAAGATCTAGCCTCACGGGACTATGGCTACACCTTC
TRBV18	.	TRBJ1-1	once	CASSPRQGTFGAFF	TGTGCCAGCTCACCACGGCAGGGTACTTTTGGAGCTTTCTTT
TRBV4-1	TRBD1	TRBJ2-7	.	CASSPTLSRDRWYEQYF	TGCGCCAGCAGCCCAACCCTATCCCGGGACAGATGGTACGAGCAGTACTTC
TRBV7-8	TRBD2	TRBJ2-1	.	CASSLGLAGNNEQFF	TGTGCCAGCAGCTTAGGCCTAGCGGGGAACAATGAGCAGTTCTTC
TRBV5-1	.	TRBJ2-5	.	CASSEGRQAPRETQYF	TGCGCCAGCAGCGAGGGGCGACAGGCGCCAAGGGAGACCCAGTACTTC